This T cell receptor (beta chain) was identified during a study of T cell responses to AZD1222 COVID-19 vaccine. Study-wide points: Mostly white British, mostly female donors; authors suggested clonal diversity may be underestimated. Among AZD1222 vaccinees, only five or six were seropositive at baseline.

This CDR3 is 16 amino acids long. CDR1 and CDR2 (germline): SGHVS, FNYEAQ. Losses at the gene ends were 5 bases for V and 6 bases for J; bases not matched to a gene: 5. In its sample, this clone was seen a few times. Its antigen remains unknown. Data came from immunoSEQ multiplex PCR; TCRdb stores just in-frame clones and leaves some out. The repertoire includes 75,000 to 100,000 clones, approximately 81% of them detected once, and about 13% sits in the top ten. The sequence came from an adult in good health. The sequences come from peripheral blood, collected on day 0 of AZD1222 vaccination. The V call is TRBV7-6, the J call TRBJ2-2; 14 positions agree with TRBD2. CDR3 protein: CASSPTTSGGAGELFF. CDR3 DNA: TGTGCCAGCAGCCCCACGACTAGCGGGGGGGCCGGGGAGCTGTTTTTT.